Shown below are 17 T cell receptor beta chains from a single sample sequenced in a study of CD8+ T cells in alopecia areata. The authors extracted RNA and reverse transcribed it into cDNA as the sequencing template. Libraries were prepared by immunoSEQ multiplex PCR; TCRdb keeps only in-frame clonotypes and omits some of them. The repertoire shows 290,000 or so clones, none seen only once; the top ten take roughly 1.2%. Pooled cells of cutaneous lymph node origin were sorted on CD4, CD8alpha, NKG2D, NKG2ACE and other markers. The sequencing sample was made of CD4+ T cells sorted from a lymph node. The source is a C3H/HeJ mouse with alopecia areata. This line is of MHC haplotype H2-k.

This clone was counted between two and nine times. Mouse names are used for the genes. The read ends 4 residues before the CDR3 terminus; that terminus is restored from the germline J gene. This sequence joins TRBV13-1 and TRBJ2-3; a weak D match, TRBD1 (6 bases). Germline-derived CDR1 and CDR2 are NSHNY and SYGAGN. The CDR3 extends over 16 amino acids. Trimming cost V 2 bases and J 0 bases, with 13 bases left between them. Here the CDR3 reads CASSEPGTNSAETLYF. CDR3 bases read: TGTGCCAGCAGTGAGCCCGGGACAAATAGTGCAGAA.

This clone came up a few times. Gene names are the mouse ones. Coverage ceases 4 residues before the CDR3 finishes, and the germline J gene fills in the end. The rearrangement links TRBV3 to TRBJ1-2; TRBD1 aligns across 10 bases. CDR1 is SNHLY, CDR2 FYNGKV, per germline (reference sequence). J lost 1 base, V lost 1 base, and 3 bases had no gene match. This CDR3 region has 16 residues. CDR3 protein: CASSLGTGGRNSDYTF. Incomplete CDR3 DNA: TGTGCCAGCAGCTTAGGGACAGGGGGGAGAAACTCC.

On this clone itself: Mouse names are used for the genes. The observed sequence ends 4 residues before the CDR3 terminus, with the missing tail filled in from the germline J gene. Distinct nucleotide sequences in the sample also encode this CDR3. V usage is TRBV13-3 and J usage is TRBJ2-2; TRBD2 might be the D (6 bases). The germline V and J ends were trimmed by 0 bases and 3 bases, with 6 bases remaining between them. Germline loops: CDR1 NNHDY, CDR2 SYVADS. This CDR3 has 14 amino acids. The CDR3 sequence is CASSDGGDTGQLYF. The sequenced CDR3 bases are TGTGCCAGCAGTGATGGGGGGGACACCGGG.

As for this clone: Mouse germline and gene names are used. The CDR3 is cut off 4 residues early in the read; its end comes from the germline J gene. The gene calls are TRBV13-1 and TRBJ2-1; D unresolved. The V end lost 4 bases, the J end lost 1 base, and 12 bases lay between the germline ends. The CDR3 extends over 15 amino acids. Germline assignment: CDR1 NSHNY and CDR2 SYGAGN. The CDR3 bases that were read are TGTGCCAGCAGTTCCCGACTCCGAAACTATGCT. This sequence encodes CASSSRLRNYA. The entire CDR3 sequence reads CASSSRLRNYAEQFF.

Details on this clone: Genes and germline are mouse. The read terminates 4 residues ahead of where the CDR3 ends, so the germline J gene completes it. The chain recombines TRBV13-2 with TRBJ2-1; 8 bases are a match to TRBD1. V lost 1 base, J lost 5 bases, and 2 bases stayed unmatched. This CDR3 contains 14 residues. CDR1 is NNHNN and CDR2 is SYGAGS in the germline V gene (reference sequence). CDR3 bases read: TGTGCCAGCGGTGATCAGGGGGCGGATGCT. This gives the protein CASGDQGADA. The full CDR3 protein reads CASGDQGADAEQFF.

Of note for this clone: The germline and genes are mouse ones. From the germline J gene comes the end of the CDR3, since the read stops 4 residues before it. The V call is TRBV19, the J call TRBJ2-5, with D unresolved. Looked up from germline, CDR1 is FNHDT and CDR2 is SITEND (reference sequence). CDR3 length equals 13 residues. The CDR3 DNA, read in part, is TGTGCCAGCAGTATCTCCCAGAAAGAC. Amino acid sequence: CASSISQKD. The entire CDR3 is CASSISQKDTQYF. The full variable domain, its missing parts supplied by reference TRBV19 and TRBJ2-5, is GGIITQTPKFLIGQEGQKLTLKCQQNFNHDTMYWYRQDSGKGLRLIYYSITENDLQKGDLSEGYDASREKKSSFSLTVTSAQKNEMAVFLCASSISQKDTQYFGPGTRLLVL.

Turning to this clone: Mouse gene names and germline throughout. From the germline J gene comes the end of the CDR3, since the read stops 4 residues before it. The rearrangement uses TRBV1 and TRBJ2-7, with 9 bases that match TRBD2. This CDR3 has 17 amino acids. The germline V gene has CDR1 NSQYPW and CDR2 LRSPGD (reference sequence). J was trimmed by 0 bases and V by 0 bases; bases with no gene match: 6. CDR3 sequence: CTCSADKNWGVSYEQYF. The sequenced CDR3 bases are TGCACCTGCAGTGCAGATAAAAACTGGGGGGTCTCCTAT.

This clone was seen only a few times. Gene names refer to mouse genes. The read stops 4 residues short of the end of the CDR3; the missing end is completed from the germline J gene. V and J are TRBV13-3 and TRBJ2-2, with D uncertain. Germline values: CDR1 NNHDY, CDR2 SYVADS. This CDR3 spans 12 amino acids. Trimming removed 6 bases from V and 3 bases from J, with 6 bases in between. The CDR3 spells CASNRDTGQLYF. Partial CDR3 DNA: TGTGCCAGCAATAGGGACACCGGG.

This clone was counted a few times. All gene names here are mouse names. CDR3 loop: CASSGRTANTEVFF. Incomplete CDR3 DNA: TGTGCCAGCAGTGGCCGGACAGCAAACACA. This chain connects TRBV13-1 to TRBJ1-1; a possible D gene is TRBD1 (6 bases). From the germline J gene comes the end of the CDR3, since the read stops 4 residues before it. The CDR3 covers 14 residues. Germline lookup yields CDR1 NSHNY and CDR2 SYGAGN. Trimming shortened V by 3 bases and J by 0 bases, and 9 bases separated the two germline ends.

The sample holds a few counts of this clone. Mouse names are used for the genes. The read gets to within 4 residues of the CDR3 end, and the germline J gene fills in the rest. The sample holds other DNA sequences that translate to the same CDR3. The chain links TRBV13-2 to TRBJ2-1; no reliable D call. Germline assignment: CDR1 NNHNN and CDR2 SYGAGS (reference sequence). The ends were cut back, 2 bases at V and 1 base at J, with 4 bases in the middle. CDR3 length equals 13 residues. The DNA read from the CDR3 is TGTGCCAGCGGTGAAGGGAACTATGCT. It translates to CASGEGNYA. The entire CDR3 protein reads CASGEGNYAEQFF.

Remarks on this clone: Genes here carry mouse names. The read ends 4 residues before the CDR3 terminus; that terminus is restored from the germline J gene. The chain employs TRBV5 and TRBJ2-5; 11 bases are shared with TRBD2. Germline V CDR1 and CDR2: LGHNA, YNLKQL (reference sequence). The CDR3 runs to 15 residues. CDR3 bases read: TGTGCCAGCAGCCACCCGGGACTGGGGGAAGAC. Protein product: CASSHPGLGED. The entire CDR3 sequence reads CASSHPGLGEDTQYF.

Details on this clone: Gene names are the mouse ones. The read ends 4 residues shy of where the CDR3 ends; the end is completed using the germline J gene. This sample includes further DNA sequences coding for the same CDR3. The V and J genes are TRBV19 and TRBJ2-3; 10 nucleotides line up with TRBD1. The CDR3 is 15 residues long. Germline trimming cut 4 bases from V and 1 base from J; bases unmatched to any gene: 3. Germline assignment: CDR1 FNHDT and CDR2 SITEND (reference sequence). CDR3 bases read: TGTGCCAGCAGTCGACAGGGGGCGGGTGCAGAA. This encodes CASSRQGAGAE. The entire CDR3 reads CASSRQGAGAETLYF.

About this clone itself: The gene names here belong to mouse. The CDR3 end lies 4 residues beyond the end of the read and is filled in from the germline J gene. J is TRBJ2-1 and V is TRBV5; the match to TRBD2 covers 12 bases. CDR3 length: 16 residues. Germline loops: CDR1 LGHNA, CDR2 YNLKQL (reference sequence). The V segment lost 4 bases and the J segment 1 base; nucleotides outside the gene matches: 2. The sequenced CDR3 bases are TGTGCCAGCAGCCGGGACTGGGGGGAAAACTATGCT. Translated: CASSRDWGENYA. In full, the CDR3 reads CASSRDWGENYAEQFF.

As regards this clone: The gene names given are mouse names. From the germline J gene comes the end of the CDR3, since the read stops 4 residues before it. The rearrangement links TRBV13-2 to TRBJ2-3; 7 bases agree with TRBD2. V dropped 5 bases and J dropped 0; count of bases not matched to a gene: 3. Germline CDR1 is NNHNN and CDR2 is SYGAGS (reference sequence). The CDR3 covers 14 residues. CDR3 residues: CASGDWHSAETLYF. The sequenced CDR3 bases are TGTGCCAGCGGGGACTGGCATAGTGCAGAA.

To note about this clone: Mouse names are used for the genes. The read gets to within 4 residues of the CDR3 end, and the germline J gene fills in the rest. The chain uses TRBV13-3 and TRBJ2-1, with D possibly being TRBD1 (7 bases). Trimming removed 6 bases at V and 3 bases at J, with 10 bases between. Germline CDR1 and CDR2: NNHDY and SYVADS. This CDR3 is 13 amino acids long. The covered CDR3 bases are TGTGCCAGCACCCAGGGGGGCTATGCT. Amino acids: CASTQGGYA. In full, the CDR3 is CASTQGGYAEQFF.

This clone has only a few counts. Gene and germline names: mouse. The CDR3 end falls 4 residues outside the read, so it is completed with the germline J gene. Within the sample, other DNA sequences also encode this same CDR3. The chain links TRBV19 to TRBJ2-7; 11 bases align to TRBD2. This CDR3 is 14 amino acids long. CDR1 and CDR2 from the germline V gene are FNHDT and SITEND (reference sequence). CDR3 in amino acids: CASSIDWGGYEQYF. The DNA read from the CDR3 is TGTGCCAGCAGTATCGACTGGGGGGGGTAT.

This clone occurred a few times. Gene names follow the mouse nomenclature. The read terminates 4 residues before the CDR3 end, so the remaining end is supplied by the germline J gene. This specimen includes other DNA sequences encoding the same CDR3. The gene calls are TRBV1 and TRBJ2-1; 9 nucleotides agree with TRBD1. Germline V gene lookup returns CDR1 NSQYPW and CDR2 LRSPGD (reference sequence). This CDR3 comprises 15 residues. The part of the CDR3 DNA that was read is TGCACCTGCAGTGCAGATGGGACAGGGTACGCT. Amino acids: CTCSADGTGYA. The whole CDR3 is CTCSADGTGYAEQFF.